The clone carrying this T cell receptor beta chain has a count of ten or more. The antigen remains undetermined. TCRdb re-called the reads with MiXCR, one entry per CDR3 protein. The profile shows 650,000 to 900,000 distinct CDR3 sequences, approximately 32% of them singletons. The sample belongs to a study of T cell repertoires in cytomegalovirus infection. The wider study: Indicated by public TCR beta signatures were CMV infection and matching HLA type.

CDR3 size: 14 residues. Germline values: CDR1 SEHNR, CDR2 FQNEAQ (reference sequence). V was trimmed by 6 bases and J by 0 bases, leaving 11 bases between them. Study-level findings and limits: Ex vivo, HLA-C-restricted CMV-specific TCR beta clonotypes prevailed over the rest of the response.

This TCR was sampled from a human donor in good health (CMV status not recorded). Some clones in this sample may be carry-over from other donors' samples. This chain connects TRBV7-9 to TRBJ1-1, with unresolved D. Sample: cultured CD8+ T cells from PBMCs, taken from culture after CMV antigen stimulation. The DNA of the CDR3 is TGTGCCAGCAGTCCAGAGGTCATGAACACTGAAGCTTTCTTT. Translating gives CASSPEVMNTEAFF.